What follows are 29 T cell receptor beta chains derived from one specimen sequenced in a study of blood T cell repertoires in COVID-19. TCRdb's table, derived via immunoSEQ multiplex PCR, lists solely in-frame clones and lacks some. The sample lists 350,000 to 450,000 clones, 70% to 90% occurring once. Sequenced input: PBMCs or T cells enriched from blood (not recorded which). These receptors originate from a woman between 18 and 29 years old who had been exposed to COVID-19.

This chain uses TRBV7-2 with TRBJ2-7, with 14 bases lining up with TRBD2. With V trimmed by 0 bases and J by 1 base, 2 bases remained unmatched. Looked up from germline, CDR1 is SGHTA and CDR2 is FQGNSA. The CDR3 loop spans 17 amino acids. Written as DNA, the CDR3 is TGTGCCAGCAGCTTAGCAGGGACTAGCGGGAGATCCTACGAGCAGTACTTC. Its protein product is CASSLAGTSGRSYEQYF.

The rearrangement joins TRBV27 to TRBJ1-6; a possible D gene is TRBD1 (5 bases). Germline loops: CDR1 MNHEY, CDR2 SMNVEV (reference sequence). V lost 2 bases to trimming and J lost 9 bases, with 14 bases between them. This CDR3 contains 15 residues. CDR3 protein: CASSLIGEVGSPLHF. CDR3 sequence (DNA): TGTGCCAGCAGTTTAATAGGGGAAGTCGGTTCACCCCTCCACTTT.

The chain couples TRBV12-5 to TRBJ2-7; D is unclear. Germline lookup yields CDR1 LGHNT and CDR2 FRNRAP. The V gene lost 1 base and the J gene lost 6 bases, with 7 bases spanning the gap. CDR3 length: 12 amino acids. CDR3 DNA sequence: TGTGCTAGTGGTTTGGGACTTGGCGAGCAGTACTTC. It yields the protein CASGLGLGEQYF.

This clone was recorded only once. The rearrangement links TRBV6-2 or TRBV6-3 to TRBJ2-3, with D possibly TRBD1 on 6 matching bases. The CDR3 spans 14 residues. Trimming removed 4 bases from V and 2 bases from J, with 10 bases in between. Per the germline V gene, CDR1 is MNHEY and CDR2 is SVGEGT. As DNA, the CDR3 is TGTGCCAGCAGTTGGGACACCTACACAGATACGCAGTATTTT. Amino acid sequence: CASSWDTYTDTQYF.

The chain has TRBV3-1 (or the pseudogene TRBV3-2) and TRBJ2-1; weak D call: TRBD2 (7 bases). The germline gives CDR1 LGHDT, CDR2 YNNKEL (reference sequence). The V end lost 1 base, the J end lost 9 bases, and 16 bases lay between the germline ends. CDR3 length: 15 residues. The CDR3 DNA is TGTGCCAGCAGCCAAGCTACGGGGGGCTACGGTGAGCAGTTCTTC. Protein product: CASSQATGGYGEQFF.

This rearrangement joins TRBV7-8 to TRBJ2-7, with 12 bases aligning to TRBD2. CDR1 is SGHVS, CDR2 FQNEAQ, per germline. The CDR3 has 16 residues. The V gene end was trimmed by 3 bases and the J gene end by 7 bases; junction bases not matched to a gene: 10. The CDR3 region has the DNA TGTGCCAGCAGCTTGACGACTAGCGGGGGCTTCTCGGAGCAGTACTTC. It yields the protein CASSLTTSGGFSEQYF.

This clone was recorded only once. This chain uses TRBV19 with TRBJ1-1, with 8 positions matching TRBD1. The CDR3 covers 15 residues. Germline-derived CDR1 and CDR2 are LNHDA and SQIVND (reference sequence). V dropped 2 bases and J dropped 3; count of bases not matched to a gene: 5. CDR3 residues: CASSIPGGAYTEAFF. CDR3 coding DNA: TGTGCCAGTAGTATACCAGGGGGCGCATACACTGAAGCTTTCTTT.

This chain joins TRBV6-5 and TRBJ2-1, with TRBD2 identical over 10 bases. The CDR3 has 13 residues. In germline, CDR1 is MNHEY, CDR2 SVGAGI. Trimming at V came to 8 bases and at J to 5 bases, leaving 3 bases not matched to a gene. CDR3 residues: CASQREGNNEQFF. The CDR3 DNA is TGTGCCAGCCAGCGGGAGGGTAACAATGAGCAGTTCTTC.

This clone came up once. V is TRBV5-8 and J is TRBJ2-4; D is unclear. Germline CDR1 and CDR2: SGHTS and YDEGEE. The V gene lost 7 bases and the J gene lost 0 bases, with 14 bases spanning the gap. This CDR3 spans 15 amino acids. As DNA, the CDR3 is TGTGCCAGCGGTTTCTCAGGATTAGCCAAAAACATTCAGTACTTC. Amino acids: CASGFSGLAKNIQYF.

The J gene is TRBJ2-3, the V gene TRBV4-2, with 10 bases aligning to TRBD2. Germline values: CDR1 LGHNA, CDR2 YNFKEQ. Trimming cost V 5 bases and J 6 bases; bases outside gene matches: 11. CDR3 length equals 16 residues. The CDR3 protein is CASSSRERGGGDTQYF. As DNA, the CDR3 is TGTGCCAGCAGCTCTCGCGAGCGGGGGGGCGGGGATACGCAGTATTTT.

V usage is TRBV13 and J usage is TRBJ1-1; TRBD1 matches at 7 bases. Losses at the gene ends were 5 bases for V and 4 bases for J; bases not matched to a gene: 4. Per germline, CDR1 PRHDT and CDR2 FYEKMQ (reference sequence). The CDR3 consists of 13 residues. The CDR3 reads CASSLTGTTEAFF. The DNA for the CDR3 is TGTGCCAGCAGCCTGACAGGGACCACTGAAGCTTTCTTT.

CDR3: CASSPTVYYGYTF. The CDR3 DNA is TGTGCCAGCAGCCCGACAGTCTACTATGGCTACACCTTC. The chain couples TRBV12-3 or TRBV12-4 to TRBJ1-2, with D perhaps TRBD1 (5 bases). The CDR3 has 13 amino acids. V lost 6 bases and J lost 3, with 11 bases in between.

This rearrangement joins TRBV6-6 to TRBJ1-5; D is unclear. The CDR3 extends over 16 amino acids. Germline CDR1 MNHNY, CDR2 SVGAGI (reference sequence). Between the trimmed V and J ends, which lost 0 bases and 4 bases, there was a span of 13 bases. The CDR3 sequence: CASSYSTWESNQPQHF. The CDR3 DNA is TGTGCCAGCAGTTACTCGACATGGGAGTCGAATCAGCCCCAGCATTTT.

This clone appeared a single time. The chain has TRBV3-1 (or the pseudogene TRBV3-2) and TRBJ2-4, with a weak D call TRBD2 (5 bases). V lost 4 bases and J lost 9, with 25 bases in between. Germline V gene lookup returns CDR1 LGHDT and CDR2 YNNKEL (reference sequence). This CDR3 has 17 residues. CDR3 residues: CASSLVGGLPPGGIQYF. The CDR3 DNA follows: TGTGCCAGCAGCCTGGTCGGCGGGTTGCCGCCTGGCGGCATTCAGTACTTC.

The V call is TRBV24-1, the J call TRBJ1-5, with D maybe TRBD1 (5 bases). This CDR3 has 15 residues. Germline V gene lookup returns CDR1 KGHDR and CDR2 SFDVKD. Trimming stripped 4 bases from V and 0 bases from J, with 9 bases between. The CDR3 protein is CATSDLRVSNQPQHF. DNA of the CDR3: TGTGCCACCAGTGACCTCAGGGTTAGCAATCAGCCCCAGCATTTT.

A single count supports this clone. The V and J genes are TRBV4-1 and TRBJ2-7, with 8 nucleotides matching TRBD1. Losses at the gene ends were 3 bases for V and 2 bases for J; bases not matched to a gene: 6. The CDR3 sequence is 15 residues long. Germline CDR1 is MGHRA and CDR2 is YSYEKL. CDR3 DNA sequence: TGCGCCAGCAGCCAGGAAACAGGGGGAGCCTACGAGCAGTACTTC. Amino acid sequence: CASSQETGGAYEQYF.

The chain uses TRBV2 and TRBJ1-1; TRBD1 matches at 7 bases. CDR3 size: 12 residues. Trimming removed 5 bases from V and 6 bases from J; junction bases left unmatched: 3. Germline V CDR1 and CDR2: SNHLY, FYNNEI. CDR3 bases: TGTGCCAGCAGTCGGACAGGCTCTGAAGCTTTCTTT. Its translation: CASSRTGSEAFF.

CDR3 coding DNA: TGTGCCAGCTCACCTCTTGACAGTCGCAATCAGCCCCAGCATTTT. Translation gives CASSPLDSRNQPQHF. This rearrangement joins TRBV18 to TRBJ1-5; D perhaps matches TRBD1 (5 bases). The ends were cut back, 3 bases at V and 2 bases at J, with 11 bases in the middle. This CDR3 has 15 amino acids. Looked up from germline, CDR1 is KGHSH and CDR2 is LQKENI.

This rearrangement joins TRBV11-2 to TRBJ2-1, with TRBD1 identical over 10 bases. The CDR3 contains 17 residues. Germline V gives CDR1 SGHAT, CDR2 FQNNGV. Trimming removed 5 bases from V and 1 base from J; junction bases left unmatched: 8. CDR3 coding DNA: TGTGCCAGCAGCCCTGGGACAGGGGAGGTGTCCTACAATGAGCAGTTCTTC. Protein: CASSPGTGEVSYNEQFF. The variable domain in full, with the rest retrieved from reference TRBV11-2 and TRBJ2-1, is EAGVAQSPRYKIIEKRQSVAFWCNPISGHATLYWYQQILGQGPKLLIQFQNNGVVDDSQLPKDRFSAERLKGVDSTLKIQPAKLEDSAVYLCASSPGTGEVSYNEQFFGPGTRLTVL.

V usage is TRBV7-3 and J usage is TRBJ2-7; perhaps TRBD1 as D (5 bases). The germline gives CDR1 SGHTA, CDR2 FQGTGA. V dropped 5 bases and J dropped 0 bases, with 11 bases sitting between them. The length of the CDR3 is 14 residues. The CDR3 sequence: CASSRQNLSYEQYF. As DNA, the CDR3 is TGTGCCAGCAGCCGACAGAACCTCTCCTACGAGCAGTACTTC.

The V gene is TRBV6-1, the J gene TRBJ1-1, with D possibly TRBD1 on 5 matching bases. V was trimmed by 3 bases and J by 4 bases, leaving 15 bases between them. This CDR3 is 15 amino acids long. Germline V gene lookup returns CDR1 MNHNS and CDR2 SASEGT. CDR3 sequence: CASSEEGVLGTEAFF. The DNA for the CDR3 is TGTGCCAGCAGTGAGGAAGGGGTGTTAGGCACTGAAGCTTTCTTT.

Note on this clone: The sample carries other DNA sequences with the same CDR3. The chain uses TRBV18 and TRBJ1-1; D call uncertain. Trimming took off 3 bases at V and 1 base at J, with 6 bases between the two ends. CDR1 is KGHSH and CDR2 is LQKENI in the germline V gene. The CDR3 loop spans 13 amino acids. The CDR3: CASSPDWNTEAFF. The DNA for the CDR3 is TGTGCCAGCTCACCCGACTGGAACACTGAAGCTTTCTTT.

This chain links TRBV7-8 with TRBJ2-7, with 14 bases identical to TRBD2. The CDR3 has 21 residues. V lost 7 bases and J lost 0; bases outside the gene matches: 20. Per germline, CDR1 SGHVS and CDR2 FQNEAQ. The CDR3 DNA sequence: TGTGCCAGCAAACCCACTAGGGGAGGGACTAGCGGGGGTCTCCCCTCCTACGAGCAGTACTTC. Its translation: CASKPTRGGTSGGLPSYEQYF.

A few counts support this clone. This rearrangement joins TRBV19 to TRBJ1-1, with unresolved D. Looked up from germline, CDR1 is LNHDA and CDR2 is SQIVND (reference sequence). The V end was cut by 3 bases, the J end by 0 bases, with 5 bases between. The CDR3 is 13 amino acids. CDR3 sequence reads: CASSIRVNTEAFF. The CDR3 DNA follows: TGTGCCAGTAGTATTAGAGTGAACACTGAAGCTTTCTTT.

This chain links TRBV3-1 (or the pseudogene TRBV3-2) with TRBJ1-1, with D unclear. CDR1 and CDR2 (germline): LGHDT, YNNKEL (reference sequence). Trimming removed 3 bases at V and 1 base at J, with 6 bases between. The CDR3 covers 13 residues. CDR3 protein: CASSQAQNTEAFF. CDR3 in DNA: TGTGCCAGCAGCCAGGCCCAGAACACTGAAGCTTTCTTT.

In its sample, this clone was seen a few times. CDR3 amino acids: CSVEVSGGGYTF. As DNA, the CDR3 is TGCAGCGTTGAAGTCTCAGGGGGCGGCTACACCTTC. The rearrangement links TRBV29-1 to TRBJ1-2, with 8 bases matching TRBD1. The junction had 3 bases not matched to a gene; V was cut back by 1 base and J by 8 bases. The CDR3 has 12 amino acids. CDR1 and CDR2 from the germline V gene are SQVTM and ANQGSEA.

The chain is built from TRBV28 and TRBJ2-3, with D maybe TRBD2 (6 bases). V lost 2 bases to trimming and J lost 0 bases, with 9 bases between them. The length of the CDR3 is 15 residues. The germline gives CDR1 MDHEN, CDR2 SYDVKM. The CDR3 bases are TGTGCCAGCAGTTTAGGCGGGGCCAGCACAGATACGCAGTATTTT. This translates into CASSLGGASTDTQYF.

The chain couples TRBV9 to TRBJ2-2; 12 positions match TRBD2. In germline, CDR1 is SGDLS, CDR2 YYNGEE. The CDR3 covers 16 residues. J gave up 5 bases and V 0 bases, and 2 bases lay outside the gene matches. This chain's CDR3 is CASSVDLAGGTGELFF. CDR3 DNA sequence: TGTGCCAGCAGCGTAGACCTAGCGGGGGGGACCGGGGAGCTGTTTTTT.

The gene calls are TRBV28 and TRBJ2-2; 7 positions agree with TRBD2. The junction had 11 bases not matched to a gene; V was cut back by 7 bases and J by 3 bases. This CDR3 contains 16 residues. The V gene's germline CDR1 is MDHEN and CDR2 SYDVKM. This CDR3 reads CASIPAGAVDTGELFF. In DNA form, the CDR3 reads TGTGCCAGCATCCCGGCGGGAGCGGTCGACACCGGGGAGCTGTTTTTT.